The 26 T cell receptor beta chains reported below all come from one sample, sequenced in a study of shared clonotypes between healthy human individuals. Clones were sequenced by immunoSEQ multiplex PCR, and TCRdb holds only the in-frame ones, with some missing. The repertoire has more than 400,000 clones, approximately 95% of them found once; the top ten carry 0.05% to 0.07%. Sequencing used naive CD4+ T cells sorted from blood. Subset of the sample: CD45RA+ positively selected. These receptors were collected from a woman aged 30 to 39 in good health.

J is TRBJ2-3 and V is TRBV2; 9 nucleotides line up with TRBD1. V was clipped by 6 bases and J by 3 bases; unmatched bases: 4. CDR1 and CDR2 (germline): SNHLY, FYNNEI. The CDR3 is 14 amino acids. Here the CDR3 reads CASSFDRGTDTQYF. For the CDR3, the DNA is TGTGCCAGCAGCTTCGACAGGGGGACAGATACGCAGTATTTT.

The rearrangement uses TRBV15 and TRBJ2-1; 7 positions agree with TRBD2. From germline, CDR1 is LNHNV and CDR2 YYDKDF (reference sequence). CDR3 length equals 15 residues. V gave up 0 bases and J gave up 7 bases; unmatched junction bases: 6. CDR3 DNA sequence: TGTGCCACCAGCAGAGATTGGGGAGCGGGGAATGAGCAGTTCTTC. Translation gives CATSRDWGAGNEQFF. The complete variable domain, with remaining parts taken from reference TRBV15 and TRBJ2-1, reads DAMVIQNPRYQVTQFGKPVTLSCSQTLNHNVMYWYQQKSSQAPKLLFHYYDKDFNNEADTPDNFQSRRPNTSFCFLDIRSPGLGDTAMYLCATSRDWGAGNEQFFGPGTRLTVL.

CDR3 DNA sequence: TGTGCCAGCAGTGAAGCGCAGGGGACCTCGAGCTACACCTTC. It translates to CASSEAQGTSSYTF. This chain connects TRBV2 to TRBJ1-2; a possible D gene is TRBD1 (6 bases). This CDR3 comprises 14 residues. Germline V lookup: CDR1 SNHLY, CDR2 FYNNEI. V dropped 0 bases and J dropped 9 bases, with 14 bases sitting between them.

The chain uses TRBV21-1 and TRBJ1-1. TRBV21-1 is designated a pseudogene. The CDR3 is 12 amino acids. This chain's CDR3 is CAREQLNTEAFF. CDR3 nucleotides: TGTGCGAGGGAGCAGCTGAACACTGAAGCTTTCTTT.

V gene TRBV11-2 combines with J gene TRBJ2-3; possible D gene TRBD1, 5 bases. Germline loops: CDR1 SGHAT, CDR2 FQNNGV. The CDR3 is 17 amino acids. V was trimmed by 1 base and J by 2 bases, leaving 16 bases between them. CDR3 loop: CASSLGRGADNTDTQYF. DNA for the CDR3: TGTGCCAGCAGCTTAGGTCGTGGGGCGGACAACACAGATACGCAGTATTTT.

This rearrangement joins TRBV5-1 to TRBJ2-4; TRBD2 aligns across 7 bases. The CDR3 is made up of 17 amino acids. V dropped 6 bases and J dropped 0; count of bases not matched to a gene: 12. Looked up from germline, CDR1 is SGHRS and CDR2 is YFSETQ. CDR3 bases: TGCGCCAGCAAGGAATTATCTAGCGGAATAGCCAAAAACATTCAGTACTTC. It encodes CASKELSSGIAKNIQYF.

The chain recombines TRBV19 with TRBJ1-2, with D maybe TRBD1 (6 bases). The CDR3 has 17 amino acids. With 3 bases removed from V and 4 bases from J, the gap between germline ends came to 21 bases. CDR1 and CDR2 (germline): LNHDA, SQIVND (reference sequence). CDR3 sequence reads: CASSMGATGGRAYGYTF. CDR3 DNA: TGTGCCAGTAGTATGGGCGCGACGGGGGGGCGAGCCTATGGCTACACCTTC. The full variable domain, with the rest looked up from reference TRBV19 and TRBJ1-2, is DGGITQSPKYLFRKEGQNVTLSCEQNLNHDAMYWYRQDPGQGLRLIYYSQIVNDFQKGDIAEGYSVSREKKESFPLTVTSAQKNPTAFYLCASSMGATGGRAYGYTFGSGTRLTVV.

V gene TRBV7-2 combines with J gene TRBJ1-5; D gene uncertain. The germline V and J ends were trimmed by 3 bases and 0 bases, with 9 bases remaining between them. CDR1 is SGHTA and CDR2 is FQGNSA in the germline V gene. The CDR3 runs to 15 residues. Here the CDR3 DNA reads TGTGCCAGCAGCTTTTACGGGAATAGCAATCAGCCCCAGCATTTT. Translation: CASSFYGNSNQPQHF.

The CDR3 reads CASGRGGGGPAGHNEQFF. The CDR3 DNA is TGTGCCAGCGGAAGAGGGGGCGGGGGACCCGCAGGGCACAATGAGCAGTTCTTC. The chain has TRBV14 and TRBJ2-1, with D possibly being TRBD1 or TRBD2 (7 bases each). Trimming shortened V by 8 bases and J by 5 bases, and 28 bases separated the two germline ends. Germline loops: CDR1 SGHDN, CDR2 FVKESK. This CDR3 has 18 residues.

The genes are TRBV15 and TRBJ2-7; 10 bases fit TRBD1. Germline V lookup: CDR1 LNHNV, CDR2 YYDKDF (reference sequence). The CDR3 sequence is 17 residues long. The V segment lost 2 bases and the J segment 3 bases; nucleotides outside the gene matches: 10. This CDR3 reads CATSRKGTGDFGYEQYF. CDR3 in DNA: TGTGCCACCAGCAGAAAGGGGACAGGGGACTTCGGCTACGAGCAGTACTTC.

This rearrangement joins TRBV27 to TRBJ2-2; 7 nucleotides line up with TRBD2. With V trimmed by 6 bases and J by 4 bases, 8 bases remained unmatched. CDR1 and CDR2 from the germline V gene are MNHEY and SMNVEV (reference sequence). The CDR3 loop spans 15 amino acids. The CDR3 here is CASSLTGEGTGELFF. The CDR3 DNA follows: TGTGCCAGCAGCCTAACGGGGGAGGGCACCGGGGAGCTGTTTTTT.

The CDR3 coding sequence is TGTGCCAGCTCATTCGGTCCCGACTACGAGCAGTACTTC. It yields the protein CASSFGPDYEQYF. This chain uses TRBV18 with TRBJ2-7; D unclear. Germline CDR1 is KGHSH and CDR2 is LQKENI. Trimming left V 5 bases short and J 3 bases short, with 11 bases between. The CDR3 spans 13 residues.

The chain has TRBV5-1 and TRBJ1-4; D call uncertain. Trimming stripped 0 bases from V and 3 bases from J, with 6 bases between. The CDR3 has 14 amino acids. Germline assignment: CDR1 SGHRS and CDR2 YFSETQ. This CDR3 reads CASSLGTANEKLFF. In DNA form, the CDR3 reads TGCGCCAGCAGCTTGGGCACCGCTAATGAAAAACTGTTTTTT.

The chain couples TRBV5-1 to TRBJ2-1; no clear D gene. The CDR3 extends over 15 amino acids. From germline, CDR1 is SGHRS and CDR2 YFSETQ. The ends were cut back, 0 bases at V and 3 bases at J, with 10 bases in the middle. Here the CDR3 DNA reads TGCGCCAGCAGCTTGGTTCAACAGCTCTACAATGAGCAGTTCTTC. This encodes CASSLVQQLYNEQFF.

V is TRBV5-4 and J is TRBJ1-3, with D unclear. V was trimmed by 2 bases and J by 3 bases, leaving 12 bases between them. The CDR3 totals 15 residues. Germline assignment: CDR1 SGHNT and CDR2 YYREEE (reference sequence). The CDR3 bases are TGTGCCAGCAGCTTCGGATCCTCCCTTGGAAACACCATATATTTT. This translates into CASSFGSSLGNTIYF.

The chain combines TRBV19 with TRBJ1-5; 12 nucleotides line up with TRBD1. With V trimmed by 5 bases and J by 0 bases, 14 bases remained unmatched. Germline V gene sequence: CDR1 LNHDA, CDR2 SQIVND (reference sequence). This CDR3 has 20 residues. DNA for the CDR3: TGTGCCAGTAGTCGGGGAAGGCGGGGACAGGGGGCAAGTAGCAATCAGCCCCAGCATTTT. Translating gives CASSRGRRGQGASSNQPQHF.

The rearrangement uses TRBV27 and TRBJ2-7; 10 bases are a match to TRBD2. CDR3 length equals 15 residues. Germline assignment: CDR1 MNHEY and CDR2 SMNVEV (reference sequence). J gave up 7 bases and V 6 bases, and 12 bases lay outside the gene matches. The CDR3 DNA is TGTGCCAGCAGCCGACTAGCGGGCGGCCGGAGAGAGCAGTACTTC. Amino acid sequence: CASSRLAGGRREQYF.

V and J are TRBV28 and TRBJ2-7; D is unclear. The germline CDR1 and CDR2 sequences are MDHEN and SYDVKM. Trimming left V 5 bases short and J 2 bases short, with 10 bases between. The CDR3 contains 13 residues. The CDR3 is CASSPYWAYEQYF. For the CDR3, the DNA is TGTGCCAGCAGTCCCTACTGGGCCTACGAGCAGTACTTC.

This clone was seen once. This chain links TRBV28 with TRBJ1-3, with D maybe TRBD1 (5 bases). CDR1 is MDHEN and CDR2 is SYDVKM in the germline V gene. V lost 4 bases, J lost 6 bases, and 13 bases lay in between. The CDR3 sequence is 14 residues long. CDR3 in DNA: TGTGCCAGCAGTTCCCCGGGGGTGAAAAACACCATATATTTT. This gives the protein CASSSPGVKNTIYF.

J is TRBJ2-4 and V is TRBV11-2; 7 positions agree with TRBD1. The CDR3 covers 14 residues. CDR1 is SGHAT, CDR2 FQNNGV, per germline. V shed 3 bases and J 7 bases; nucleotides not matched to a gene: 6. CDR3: CASSFNPDRNIQYF. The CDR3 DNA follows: TGTGCCAGCAGCTTCAACCCGGACAGGAACATTCAGTACTTC.

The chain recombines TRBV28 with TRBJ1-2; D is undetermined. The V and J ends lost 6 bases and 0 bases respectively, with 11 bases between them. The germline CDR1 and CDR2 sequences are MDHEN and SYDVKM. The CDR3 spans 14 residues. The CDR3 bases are TGTGCCAGCAGCCGAGTGAGAGCTAACTATGGCTACACCTTC. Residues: CASSRVRANYGYTF.

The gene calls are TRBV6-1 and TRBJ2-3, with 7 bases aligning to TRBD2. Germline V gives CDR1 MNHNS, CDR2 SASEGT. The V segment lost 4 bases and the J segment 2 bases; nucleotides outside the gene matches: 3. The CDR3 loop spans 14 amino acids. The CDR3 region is CASSARLATDTQYF. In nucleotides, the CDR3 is TGTGCCAGCAGTGCCCGACTAGCCACAGATACGCAGTATTTT.

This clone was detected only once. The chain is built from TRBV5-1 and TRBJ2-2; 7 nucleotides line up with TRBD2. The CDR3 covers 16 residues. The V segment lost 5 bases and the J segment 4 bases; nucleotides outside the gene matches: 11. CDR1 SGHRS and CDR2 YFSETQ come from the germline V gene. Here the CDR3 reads CASRRENGLATGELFF. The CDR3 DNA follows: TGCGCCAGCAGGCGGGAGAACGGGTTGGCCACCGGGGAGCTGTTTTTT.

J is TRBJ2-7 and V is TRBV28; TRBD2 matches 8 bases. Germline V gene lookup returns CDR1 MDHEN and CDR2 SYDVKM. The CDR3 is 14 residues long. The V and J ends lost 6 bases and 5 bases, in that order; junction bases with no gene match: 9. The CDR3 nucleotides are TGTGCCAGCAGAAGAGCGGGAGTAACCCACGAGCAGTACTTC. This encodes CASRRAGVTHEQYF.

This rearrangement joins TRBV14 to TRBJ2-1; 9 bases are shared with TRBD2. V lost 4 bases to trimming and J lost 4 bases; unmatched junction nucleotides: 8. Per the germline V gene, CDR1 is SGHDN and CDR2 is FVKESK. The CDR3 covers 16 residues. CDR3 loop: CASSRAGLARYNEQFF. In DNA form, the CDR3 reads TGTGCCAGCAGCCGAGCCGGACTAGCGCGTTACAATGAGCAGTTCTTC.

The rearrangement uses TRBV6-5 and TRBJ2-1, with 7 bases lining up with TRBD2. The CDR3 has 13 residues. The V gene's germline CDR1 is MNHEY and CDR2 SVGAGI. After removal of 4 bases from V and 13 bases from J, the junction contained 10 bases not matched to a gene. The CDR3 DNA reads TGTGCCAGCAGTTTACCGGGACTACCGCACCAGTTCTTC. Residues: CASSLPGLPHQFF.